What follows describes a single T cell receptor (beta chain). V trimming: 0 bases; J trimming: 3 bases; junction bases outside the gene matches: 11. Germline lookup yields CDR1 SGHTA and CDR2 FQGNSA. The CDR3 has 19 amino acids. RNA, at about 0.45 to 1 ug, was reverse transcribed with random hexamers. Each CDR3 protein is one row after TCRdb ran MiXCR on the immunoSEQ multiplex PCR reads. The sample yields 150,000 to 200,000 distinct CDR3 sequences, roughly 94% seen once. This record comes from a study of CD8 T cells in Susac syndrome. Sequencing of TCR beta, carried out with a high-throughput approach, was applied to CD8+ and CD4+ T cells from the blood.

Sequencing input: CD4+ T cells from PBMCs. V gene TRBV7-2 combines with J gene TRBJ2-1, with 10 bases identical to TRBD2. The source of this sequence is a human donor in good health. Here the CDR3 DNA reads TGTGCCAGCAGCTTAGCGGGGCTAGCGGGGGACGCCCGCTACAATGAGCAGTTCTTC. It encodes CASSLAGLAGDARYNEQFF.